Listed below are T cell receptor beta chains from one sample, sequenced in a study of radiation and T cells in renal cell carcinoma. TCRdb keeps only in-frame clones here, not all; method: immunoSEQ multiplex PCR. Among 60,000 to 75,000 clones listed, 60% to 85% were seen once. The input for sequencing was blood, taken from a patient whose treatment included radiotherapy and nephrectomy. Receptors were obtained from a man aged 55-75 years with renal cell carcinoma. Both conserved end residues are part of each CDR3. The D gene is left open where the match is weak. Only part of the rows carry a size: once, few, many, or a class if the clone is expanded.

v_gene,d_gene,abundance,j_gene,CDR3nt,CDR3aa
TRBV14,-,-,TRBJ2-3,TGTGCCAGCAGCCAAACCGGGACCCGTAAGTCGGGCACAGATACGCAGTATTTT,CASSQTGTRKSGTDTQYF
TRBV29-1,TRBD1,-,TRBJ2-3,TGCAGCGGGAAGGGGGACAGGGGATACACAGATACGCAGTATTTT,CSGKGDRGYTDTQYF
TRBV7-9,-,-,TRBJ2-2,TGTGCCAGCAGCTTAGTTGGTAGAGGGCCTGACACCGGGGAGCTGTTTTTT,CASSLVGRGPDTGELFF
TRBV7-9,-,-,TRBJ2-6,TGTGCCAGCAGTAGCGGTCGGGGACAGATTGTCTCTGGGGCCAACGTCCTGACTTTC,CASSSGRGQIVSGANVLTF
TRBV2,-,few,TRBJ1-1,TGTGCCAGCAGTGAGTGGGGGCGGAACACTGAAGCTTTCTTT,CASSEWGRNTEAFF
TRBV7-2,-,few,TRBJ1-1,TGTGCCAGCAGCTATGGGGTGAACACTGAAGCTTTCTTT,CASSYGVNTEAFF
TRBV9,TRBD2,few,TRBJ2-3,TGTGCCAGCAGCGTAGGCCGGGGGGGCCGCACAGATACGCAGTATTTT,CASSVGRGGRTDTQYF
TRBV19,TRBD1,-,TRBJ1-2,TGTGCCACCAGGACAGGGGCAAACTATGGCTACACCTTC,CATRTGANYGYTF
TRBV13,-,-,TRBJ2-1,TGTGCCAGCAGCTTAGGGGAGGATCTCCACAATGAGCAGTTCTTC,CASSLGEDLHNEQFF
TRBV6-1,TRBD1,-,TRBJ1-1,TGTGCCAGCAGTACCCGGACAGGGGCGACTGAAGCTTTCTTT,CASSTRTGATEAFF
TRBV29-1,-,-,TRBJ2-2,TGCAGCGTTGAAGTGCAGCAGAGTGGGGTGGGGGAGCTGTTTTTT,CSVEVQQSGVGELFF
TRBV12-5,-,-,TRBJ2-4,TGTGCTAGTGCTTCGGAGGGCCGGGACATTCAGTACTTC,CASASEGRDIQYF